This note documents a single TCR beta chain sequence. The antigen is unknown. This specimen comes from a study of OX40 agonist ivuxolimab in advanced cancers. Study overall: The study reported partial responses in three patients: one hepatocellular carcinoma, two cutaneous melanoma. Study results and caveats: Compared with CD4+, CD8+ T cells on average had more expanded clones. Clonal expansion from baseline to week 6 occurred in both CD4+ and CD8+ T cells. Determination of antigen specificity was not performed for the expanded peripheral T cells.

The protocol was immunoSEQ multiplex PCR, while the TCRdb copy is restricted to in-frame clones and leaves out a portion. The data contain over 30,000 clones, over 80% of them singletons. This CDR3 comprises 13 residues. The junction had 4 bases not matched to a gene; V was cut back by 3 bases and J by 4 bases. The germline CDR1 and CDR2 sequences are SQVTM and ANQGSEA. The material sequenced was CD4+ or CD8+ T cells sorted from blood, taken in a trial of the OX40 agonist ivuxolimab. This sequence was found in an adult with an advanced solid tumor such as melanoma, head and neck, liver or kidney cancer. This chain joins TRBV29-1 and TRBJ2-7, with 9 bases aligning to TRBD1. The CDR3 loop reads CSVDRQGGYEQYF. For the CDR3, the DNA is TGCAGCGTTGATAGACAGGGGGGGTACGAGCAGTACTTC.